Listed below are T cell receptor beta chains from one sample, sequenced in a study of cytomegalovirus exposure and HLA in healthy donors. Profiled with immunoSEQ multiplex PCR; TCRdb holds only in-frame clones, not every one. Seen here are under 150,000 clones, 85% observed once, and the top ten hold 6% to 8%. Sequenced input: PBMCs. The source is a woman aged 30 to 39 in good health and CMV-seropositive. The CDR3 runs from the conserved cysteine through the conserved F or W. D genes are given only for firm matches. Clone size is not always given. Where it is, it says once, few, many or a class for expanded clones.

v_call,clone_size,d_call,j_call,cdr3_nt,cdr3_aa
TRBV5-4,NA,NA,TRBJ2-7,TGTGCCAGCAGCCCGGGAATCTCCTACGAGCAGTACTTC,CASSPGISYEQYF
TRBV19,NA,NA,TRBJ1-2,TGTGCCAGTAGTATCCAGGATTTAGGTGGCTACACCTTC,CASSIQDLGGYTF
TRBV10-3,NA,NA,TRBJ2-3,TGTGCCACCCGGGACTTCATCACAGATACGCAGTATTTT,CATRDFITDTQYF
TRBV5-1,few,NA,TRBJ2-7,TGCGCCAGCAGCTTGCTCTCCCCGGCGGACGAGCAGTACTTC,CASSLLSPADEQYF
TRBV5-5,NA,TRBD2,TRBJ2-5,TGTGCCAGCAGCTTAGCGGGGACCGGAGAGACCCAGTACTTC,CASSLAGTGETQYF
TRBV13,few,TRBD1,TRBJ1-2,TGTGCCAGCAGCCCGAGGGGGCAGGGACTAGCTAACTATGGCTACACCTTC,CASSPRGQGLANYGYTF
TRBV10-1,once,NA,TRBJ1-1,TGCGCCAGCAGTGAGGTCGGGTTAACTGAAGCTTTCTTT,CASSEVGLTEAFF
TRBV5-8,NA,TRBD2,TRBJ2-1,TGTGCCAGCAGCTTCCTAGGTGGCGGGAGACTGCTACGGAATGAGCAGTTCTTC,CASSFLGGGRLLRNEQFF
TRBV5-1,NA,TRBD1,TRBJ1-5,TGCGCCAGCAGCCCGAGCAGTCGACAGGGAGAAAATCAGCCCCAGCATTTT,CASSPSSRQGENQPQHF
TRBV6-1,once,NA,TRBJ2-2,TGTGCCAGCAGTGAGACGGGATCCATTACCGGGGAGCTGTTTTTT,CASSETGSITGELFF